What follows are 21 T cell receptor beta chains derived from one specimen sequenced in a study of T cell responses to AZD1222 COVID-19 vaccine. The method was immunoSEQ multiplex PCR; TCRdb's version includes in-frame clones alone and lacks a portion of them. The sample has 200,000 or so clones, over 80% seen once. Sequenced here: peripheral blood, sampled on day 0 of MenACWY control vaccination. These receptors were collected from an adult in good health.

The chain combines TRBV30 with TRBJ2-7; D is possibly TRBD1 (6 bases). V dropped 0 bases and J dropped 5 bases, with 14 bases sitting between them. The CDR3 runs to 14 residues. In germline, CDR1 is GTSNPN, CDR2 SVGIG (reference sequence). CDR3 in amino acids: CAWSVQDSDDEQYF. The CDR3 nucleotides read TGTGCCTGGAGTGTACAGGACAGTGACGACGAGCAGTACTTC.

This chain's CDR3 is CASSIVASSPYEQYF. CDR3 bases: TGTGCCAGCTCCATCGTGGCTAGCAGCCCCTACGAGCAGTACTTC. The V call is TRBV18, the J call TRBJ2-7, with D possibly being TRBD2 (5 bases). Germline values: CDR1 KGHSH, CDR2 LQKENI. Trimming left V 6 bases short and J 2 bases short, with 17 bases between. The CDR3 spans 15 residues.

The chain employs TRBV9 and TRBJ1-3; D is unresolved. The CDR3 is made up of 15 amino acids. Germline CDR1 and CDR2: SGDLS and YYNGEE. The germline V and J ends were trimmed by 0 bases and 0 bases, with 7 bases remaining between them. The CDR3 nucleotides read TGTGCCAGCAGCGTAGATCTGGTCTCTGGAAACACCATATATTTT. Its protein is CASSVDLVSGNTIYF. Looking up the rest from reference TRBV9 and TRBJ1-3 gives the full variable domain: DSGVTQTPKHLITATGQRVTLRCSPRSGDLSVYWYQQSLDQGLQFLIQYYNGEERAKGNILERFSAQQFPDLHSELNLSSLELGDSALYFCASSVDLVSGNTIYFGEGSWLTVV.

The chain is built from TRBV7-3 and TRBJ2-5, with a possible D match to TRBD1 (6 bases). This CDR3 is 14 amino acids long. The V gene lost 5 bases and the J gene lost 5 bases, with 15 bases spanning the gap. Germline loops: CDR1 SGHTA, CDR2 FQGTGA. The CDR3 loop reads CASSPTGLVETQYF. The DNA of the CDR3 is TGTGCCAGCAGCCCAACAGGGTTAGTCGAGACCCAGTACTTC.

This chain links TRBV5-4 with TRBJ2-7; D may match TRBD1 or TRBD2 (5 bases each). This CDR3 contains 14 residues. Germline V gives CDR1 SGHNT, CDR2 YYREEE (reference sequence). Trimming removed 6 bases from V and 0 bases from J, with 13 bases in between. The CDR3, as DNA: TGTGCCAGCAACGAGGGACGGAGCTCCTACGAGCAGTACTTC. Encoded protein: CASNEGRSSYEQYF.

The rearrangement uses TRBV28 and TRBJ2-7; TRBD2 is a possible D gene (7 bases). Trimming shortened V by 3 bases and J by 2 bases, and 11 bases separated the two germline ends. There are 14 residues in the CDR3. Germline assignment: CDR1 MDHEN and CDR2 SYDVKM. CDR3 sequence reads: CASSFSGGTYEQYF. The CDR3 coding sequence is TGTGCCAGCAGTTTTTCGGGGGGCACCTACGAGCAGTACTTC.

V gene TRBV5-1 combines with J gene TRBJ2-5; D is perhaps TRBD2 (7 bases). Looked up from germline, CDR1 is SGHRS and CDR2 is YFSETQ. The CDR3 length is 15 residues. V shed 4 bases and J shed 7 bases, with 20 bases lying between them. This chain's CDR3 is CASSPGGPLGGTQYF. CDR3 DNA: TGCGCCAGCAGCCCCGGGGGGCCCCTGGGTGGGACCCAGTACTTC.

The V call is TRBV6-2 or TRBV6-3, the J call TRBJ1-5; D not resolved. Trimming pared 0 bases from V and 4 bases from J, leaving 4 bases between. Germline V gives CDR1 MNHEY, CDR2 SVGEGT. The CDR3 length is 13 residues. DNA for the CDR3: TGTGCCAGCAGTTACTCGTCAAATCAGCCCCAGCATTTT. Translation gives CASSYSSNQPQHF.

This clone was seen a few times. The V and J genes are TRBV21-1 and TRBJ2-7. TRBV21-1 constitutes a pseudogene. The CDR3 is 12 amino acids. CDR3 DNA: TGTGCCAGCAGCAGGGTTGGACCGCTGAGGTACTTC. Its translation is CASSRVGPLRYF.

The rearrangement links TRBV28 to TRBJ1-4; 9 nucleotides match TRBD1. CDR1 and CDR2 (germline): MDHEN, SYDVKM. The CDR3 sequence is 15 residues long. V was clipped by 2 bases and J by 7 bases; unmatched bases: 5. The CDR3 region is CASSLLTGGGEKLFF. The DNA of the CDR3 is TGTGCCAGCAGTTTACTAACAGGGGGCGGTGAAAAACTGTTTTTT.

CDR3 protein: CASSQERGRLDYGYTF. In DNA form, the CDR3 reads TGTGCCAGCAGCCAAGAAAGGGGGCGTCTGGACTATGGCTACACCTTC. The chain carries TRBV14 and TRBJ1-2; 7 positions match TRBD1. The ends lost 0 bases at V and 3 bases at J; junction bases unmatched: 7. This CDR3 spans 16 amino acids. CDR1 is SGHDN, CDR2 FVKESK, per germline.

The chain recombines TRBV7-2 with TRBJ2-7; 10 nucleotides match TRBD2. CDR1 is SGHTA, CDR2 FQGNSA, per germline. The V and J ends lost 3 bases and 4 bases, in that order; junction bases with no gene match: 3. The CDR3 consists of 14 residues. The CDR3 reads CASSFSGGTYEQYF. CDR3 in DNA: TGTGCCAGCAGCTTTAGCGGGGGGACATACGAGCAGTACTTC. Drawing the rest from reference TRBV7-2 and TRBJ2-7, the complete variable domain is GAGVSQSPSNKVTEKGKDVELRCDPISGHTALYWYRQSLGQGLEFLIYFQGNSAPDKSGLPSDRFSAERTGGSVSTLTIQRTQQEDSAVYLCASSFSGGTYEQYFGPGTRLTVT.

The chain uses TRBV7-8 and TRBJ2-4; D is unresolved. This CDR3 region has 16 residues. Germline V gene data show CDR1 as SGHVS and CDR2 as FQNEAQ. V was shortened by 5 bases and J by 0 bases, with 14 bases between the two germline ends. The CDR3 region has the DNA TGTGCCAGCAGCACAGAAAGGATCGGAGCCAAAAACATTCAGTACTTC. Residues: CASSTERIGAKNIQYF.

The DNA for the CDR3 is TGCGCCAGCAGCCAAATCCAGGGCAGAGATAACACTGAAGCTTTCTTT. Translated: CASSQIQGRDNTEAFF. This rearrangement joins TRBV4-1 to TRBJ1-1, with D perhaps matching TRBD1 (5 bases). Germline assignment: CDR1 MGHRA and CDR2 YSYEKL. The CDR3 covers 16 residues. V lost 2 bases and J 2 bases, leaving 15 bases between the germline ends.

The chain employs TRBV5-1 and TRBJ1-3; 8 bases agree with TRBD1. V was clipped by 3 bases and J by 9 bases; unmatched bases: 8. This CDR3 contains 14 residues. Per the germline V gene, CDR1 is SGHRS and CDR2 is YFSETQ. The CDR3 bases are TGCGCCAGCAGCTCTGGACAGGGAGTCAGCACCATATATTTT. It specifies CASSSGQGVSTIYF. Combining the CDR3 with reference TRBV5-1 and TRBJ1-3 gives the whole variable domain KAGVTQTPRYLIKTRGQQVTLSCSPISGHRSVSWYQQTPGQGLQFLFEYFSETQRNKGNFPGRFSGRQFSNSRSEMNVSTLELGDSALYLCASSSGQGVSTIYFGEGSWLTVV.

The gene calls are TRBV6-4 and TRBJ2-1; TRBD2 aligns across 13 bases. CDR3 length: 15 amino acids. V lost 5 bases and J lost 6; bases outside the gene matches: 4. In germline, CDR1 is MRHNA, CDR2 SNTAGT. CDR3 coding DNA: TGTGCCAGCAGTACTAGCGGGGGGGCCTTCAATGAGCAGTTCTTC. Amino acid sequence: CASSTSGGAFNEQFF.

The chain carries TRBV11-1 and TRBJ2-3, with D perhaps being TRBD1 or TRBD2 (6 bases each). The CDR3 consists of 16 residues. Looked up from germline, CDR1 is SGHAT and CDR2 is FQDESV (reference sequence). V lost 5 bases and J 5 bases, leaving 20 bases between the germline ends. The CDR3 here is CASSIGGAGQGDTQYF. For the CDR3, the DNA is TGTGCCAGCAGCATTGGGGGCGCGGGACAAGGAGATACGCAGTATTTT.

This sequence joins TRBV9 and TRBJ2-2; 7 nucleotides line up with TRBD1. The length of the CDR3 is 15 residues. The V gene's germline CDR1 is SGDLS and CDR2 YYNGEE. Germline trimming cut 4 bases from V and 3 bases from J; bases unmatched to any gene: 6. The CDR3 DNA reads TGTGCCAGCAGCCCGCAGGGGGTCGACACCGGGGAGCTGTTTTTT. It translates to CASSPQGVDTGELFF.

This clone was recorded a few times. J is TRBJ2-7 and V is TRBV14, with 11 positions matching TRBD2. With V trimmed by 1 base and J by 7 bases, 6 bases remained unmatched. There are 15 residues in the CDR3. Germline CDR1 SGHDN, CDR2 FVKESK. CDR3 in amino acids: CASSQVGLAAGEQYF. The CDR3, as DNA: TGTGCCAGCAGCCAAGTGGGACTAGCGGCGGGGGAGCAGTACTTC.

The chain carries TRBV29-1 and TRBJ2-5; D unclear. Trimming removed 6 bases at V and 2 bases at J, with 4 bases between. CDR3 length: 10 residues. Germline-derived CDR1 and CDR2 are SQVTM and ANQGSEA. The CDR3, as DNA: TGCAGCGTCCTTCAAGAGACCCAGTACTTC. Its translation: CSVLQETQYF. Using reference TRBV29-1 and TRBJ2-5 for the parts outside the CDR3, the full variable domain is SAVISQKPSRDICQRGTSLTIQCQVDSQVTMMFWYRQQPGQSLTLIATANQGSEATYESGFVIDKFPISRPNLTFSTLTVSNMSPEDSSIYLCSVLQETQYFGPGTRLLVL.

The chain links TRBV7-9 to TRBJ1-1; possible D gene TRBD1, 5 bases. The CDR3 is 12 amino acids. CDR1 and CDR2 (germline): SEHNR, FQNEAQ (reference sequence). V was cut by 11 bases and J by 1 base, with 11 bases left in between. The CDR3 sequence: CAGTGGNTEAFF. The DNA of the CDR3 is TGTGCCGGCACAGGCGGGAACACTGAAGCTTTCTTT.